Listed here are 17 T cell receptor beta chains from one sample, sequenced in a study of blood T cell repertoires in COVID-19. Libraries were prepared by immunoSEQ multiplex PCR; TCRdb keeps only in-frame clonotypes and omits some of them. In the table there are approximately 350,000 clones, around nine tenths of which are singletons. Sequenced sample: peripheral blood. The receptors were sampled from a woman aged 55-69 years with COVID-19, enrolled during active disease.

The rearrangement uses TRBV6-1 and TRBJ2-5; 11 bases agree with TRBD2. The V segment lost 3 bases and the J segment 4 bases; nucleotides outside the gene matches: 4. From germline, CDR1 is MNHNS and CDR2 SASEGT. The CDR3 length is 15 residues. The CDR3 DNA follows: TGTGCCAGCAGTGATCGGCTAGCGGGGGGAGAGACCCAGTACTTC. Amino acid sequence: CASSDRLAGGETQYF.

This chain joins TRBV9 and TRBJ2-3, with TRBD1 identical over 10 bases. This CDR3 contains 16 residues. V shed 4 bases and J 5 bases; nucleotides not matched to a gene: 10. Germline lookup yields CDR1 SGDLS and CDR2 YYNGEE. The CDR3 region has the DNA TGTGCCAGCAGCCTCCGGACAGGGGGAATGGGAGATACGCAGTATTTT. Translation gives CASSLRTGGMGDTQYF. The full variable domain, rest sourced from reference TRBV9 and TRBJ2-3, is DSGVTQTPKHLITATGQRVTLRCSPRSGDLSVYWYQQSLDQGLQFLIQYYNGEERAKGNILERFSAQQFPDLHSELNLSSLELGDSALYFCASSLRTGGMGDTQYFGPGTRLTVL.

The V call is TRBV30, the J call TRBJ2-2; D not resolved. Trimming removed 2 bases from V and 4 bases from J, with 11 bases in between. Germline V gene data show CDR1 as GTSNPN and CDR2 as SVGIG (reference sequence). CDR3 size: 14 residues. Written as DNA, the CDR3 is TGTGCCTGGAGTTTTGGAGCCGGCACCGGGGAGCTGTTTTTT. Its translation: CAWSFGAGTGELFF. The full variable domain, with the rest looked up from reference TRBV30 and TRBJ2-2, is SQTIHQWPATLVQPVGSPLSLECTVEGTSNPNLYWYRQAAGRGLQLLFYSVGIGQISSEVPQNLSASRPQDRQFILSSKKLLLSDSGFYLCAWSFGAGTGELFFGEGSRLTVL.

The rearrangement joins TRBV5-1 to TRBJ1-2, with D unresolved. Germline CDR1 reads SGHRS; CDR2 reads YFSETQ. V was cut by 1 base and J by 2 bases, with 9 bases left in between. The CDR3 is 14 residues long. The DNA for the CDR3 is TGCGCCAGCAGCTTGCGAGATCCGAACTATGGCTACACCTTC. This encodes CASSLRDPNYGYTF.

The J gene is TRBJ1-1, the V gene TRBV7-9, with TRBD1 matching over 7 bases. In germline, CDR1 is SEHNR, CDR2 FQNEAQ (reference sequence). The CDR3 has 14 residues. V gave up 4 bases and J gave up 0 bases; unmatched junction bases: 2. The CDR3 sequence is CASSSQGVNTEAFF. DNA for the CDR3: TGTGCCAGCAGCTCCCAGGGGGTGAACACTGAAGCTTTCTTT.

This chain uses TRBV18 with TRBJ1-5; D call uncertain. CDR1 and CDR2 from the germline V gene are KGHSH and LQKENI. The V end lost 6 bases, the J end lost 2 bases, and 8 bases lay between the germline ends. The CDR3 contains 13 residues. Written as DNA, the CDR3 is TGTGCCAGCTCCAAAGAGGGCAATCAGCCCCAGCATTTT. Its translation is CASSKEGNQPQHF.

The sample holds many counts of this clone. The chain combines TRBV6-2 or TRBV6-3 with TRBJ2-1, with TRBD1 matching over 7 bases. CDR3 length: 16 residues. V gave up 2 bases and J gave up 0 bases; unmatched junction bases: 4. The V gene's germline CDR1 is MNHEY and CDR2 SVGEGT. In nucleotides, the CDR3 is TGTGCCAGCAGTTACCGAGGACAGGCCTCCTACAATGAGCAGTTCTTC. It is translated as CASSYRGQASYNEQFF.

This chain joins TRBV18 and TRBJ1-4; D may be TRBD1 (5 bases). The V gene lost 1 base and the J gene lost 4 bases, with 10 bases spanning the gap. This CDR3 has 15 residues. Germline CDR1 reads KGHSH; CDR2 reads LQKENI. CDR3 region: CASSPLGQDNEKLFF. The DNA of the CDR3 is TGTGCCAGCTCACCACTAGGACAAGATAATGAAAAACTGTTTTTT.

The chain links TRBV6-1 to TRBJ1-4, with D uncertain. Germline assignment: CDR1 MNHNS and CDR2 SASEGT. The V and J ends lost 2 bases and 7 bases respectively, with 11 bases between them. This CDR3 is built from 14 residues. This CDR3 is CASSELRGSEKLFF. The CDR3 DNA follows: TGTGCCAGCAGTGAATTACGAGGGTCTGAAAAACTGTTTTTT.

The rearrangement joins TRBV7-2 to TRBJ2-7, with TRBD2 as a possible D gene (6 bases). V lost 1 base and J 0 bases, leaving 13 bases between the germline ends. CDR1 is SGHTA, CDR2 FQGNSA, per germline. This CDR3 has 16 residues. CDR3 sequence (DNA): TGTGCCAGCAGCTTAGGGGCGGGATTAAACTCCTACGAGCAGTACTTC. This gives the protein CASSLGAGLNSYEQYF.

The V gene is TRBV4-1, the J gene TRBJ2-5; no definite D call. CDR3 size: 18 residues. Trimming took off 0 bases at V and 3 bases at J, with 20 bases between the two ends. Germline V lookup: CDR1 MGHRA, CDR2 YSYEKL. CDR3 nucleotides: TGCGCCAGCAGCCAAGAACTTTACGGTTCTTCGGTAAAAGAGACCCAGTACTTC. Translated, it gives CASSQELYGSSVKETQYF.

This clone was seen more than once but under ten times. V is TRBV29-1 and J is TRBJ2-5; TRBD1 matches at 7 bases. This CDR3 is built from 14 residues. V lost 3 bases to trimming and J lost 5 bases; unmatched junction nucleotides: 9. Germline CDR1 and CDR2: SQVTM and ANQGSEA. CDR3 sequence: CSVDPNRGGETQYF. The CDR3 DNA follows: TGCAGCGTTGACCCTAACAGGGGTGGGGAGACCCAGTACTTC.

The chain links TRBV27 to TRBJ1-1; D ambiguous. There are 13 residues in the CDR3. Germline assignment: CDR1 MNHEY and CDR2 SMNVEV (reference sequence). V lost 8 bases and J lost 5, with 15 bases in between. The CDR3 loop reads CASVGLTGTEAFF. The CDR3, as DNA: TGTGCCAGCGTTGGCCTAACGGGAACTGAAGCTTTCTTT.

The rearrangement links TRBV9 to TRBJ2-1; maybe TRBD2 (6 bases). The V end was cut by 0 bases, the J end by 5 bases, with 15 bases between. Germline V CDR1 and CDR2: SGDLS, YYNGEE. The CDR3 extends over 16 amino acids. As DNA, the CDR3 is TGTGCCAGCAGCGTAGGTAGCGGCGTTTTGGACAATGAGCAGTTCTTC. This gives the protein CASSVGSGVLDNEQFF.

The gene calls are TRBV6-4 and TRBJ1-2; no firm D call. Germline loops: CDR1 MRHNA, CDR2 SNTAGT. The length of the CDR3 is 15 residues. V was clipped by 7 bases and J by 3 bases, with 18 bases between them. CDR3 amino acids: CASMARTAPYYGYTF. Here the CDR3 DNA reads TGTGCCAGCATGGCCCGTACAGCTCCTTACTATGGCTACACCTTC.

On this clone: The sample contains more than one DNA sequence encoding this CDR3. V usage is TRBV2 and J usage is TRBJ2-7; D remains ambiguous. CDR1 is SNHLY and CDR2 is FYNNEI in the germline V gene. The germline V and J ends were trimmed by 6 bases and 3 bases, with 6 bases remaining between them. The CDR3 extends over 11 amino acids. CDR3 in DNA: TGTGCCAGCAGCCCCTACTACGAGCAGTACTTC. Amino acid sequence: CASSPYYEQYF.

The J gene is TRBJ2-1, the V gene TRBV7-7; TRBD2 is a possible D gene (7 bases). In germline, CDR1 is SSHAT, CDR2 FNYEAQ (reference sequence). There are 15 residues in the CDR3. The germline V and J ends were trimmed by 2 bases and 7 bases, with 15 bases remaining between them. The CDR3 DNA reads as TGTGCCAGCAGCTTAAGTAAGGGAGGGGGAAATGAGCAGTTCTTC. Protein: CASSLSKGGGNEQFF.